A selection of T cell receptor beta chains follows, all from one sample in a study of blood T cell repertoires in COVID-19. The assay was immunoSEQ multiplex PCR, and TCRdb's table has in-frame clones only and misses some. The sample has more than 110,000 clones; approximately 87% are singletons. Sequences were obtained from peripheral blood. The origin of the receptors is a human donor in a cohort sampled during active COVID-19. Both conserved end residues are part of each CDR3. D genes are given only for firm matches. Rows may omit the clone size; those that give it use once, few, many or a size class.

16	.	TRBV24-1	TRBD2	TRBJ2-3	TGTGCCACCAGTGATTGGCTAGCGGGAGGGCTAGATACGCAGTATTTT	CATSDWLAGGLDTQYF
15	.	TRBV15	TRBD1	TRBJ2-6	TGTGCCACCAGCCGTAACAGGGGTGGGGCCAACGTCCTGACTTTC	CATSRNRGGANVLTF
16	.	TRBV2	TRBD1	TRBJ2-1	TGTGCCAGCAGCGGAGCGTGGACAGGGAGGTACAATGAGCAGTTCTTC	CASSGAWTGRYNEQFF
14	once	TRBV7-9	.	TRBJ1-2	TGTGCCAGCAGCTTGGGAGAGACACCGTATGGCTACACCTTC	CASSLGETPYGYTF
18	once	TRBV5-6	TRBD1	TRBJ1-4	TGTGCCAGCAGCCCCGGGACAGCTTTATTTGCAACTAATGAAAAACTGTTTTTT	CASSPGTALFATNEKLFF
12	.	TRBV24-1	.	TRBJ2-3	TGTGCCACGGGGAGCTCCACAGATACGCAGTATTTT	CATGSSTDTQYF
13	.	TRBV5-1	.	TRBJ2-2	TGCGCCAGCAGTACAGTGAACACCGGGGAGCTGTTTTTT	CASSTVNTGELFF
13	.	TRBV2	.	TRBJ2-2	TGTGCCAGCAGCCTCAGGGGCACCGGGGAGCTGTTTTTT	CASSLRGTGELFF
17	.	TRBV10-1	.	TRBJ1-5	TGCGCCAGCAGTGAGGTTAACAGTTTAACGAGCAATCAGCCCCAGCATTTT	CASSEVNSLTSNQPQHF
15	.	TRBV11-3	TRBD1	TRBJ1-2	TGTGCCAGCAGCTTAGGGGACCGGGACAGGGATGGCTACACCTTC	CASSLGDRDRDGYTF
15	.	TRBV5-4	TRBD1	TRBJ1-2	TGTGCCAGCAGCTTTTCCCCCGGGACAGGCGACGGCTACACCTTC	CASSFSPGTGDGYTF
16	.	TRBV19	TRBD1	TRBJ2-1	TGTGCCAGTAGTTTGGGACAGGGATGGACCTACAATGAGCAGTTCTTC	CASSLGQGWTYNEQFF
15	.	TRBV24-1	TRBD1	TRBJ2-5	TGTGCCACTCAAAGCCCTAACAGGGGCCAAGAGACCCAGTACTTC	CATQSPNRGQETQYF
15	.	TRBV5-1	TRBD1	TRBJ1-2	TGCGCCAGCAGCTCACCCCTGGAGGGGGCAGGTGGCTACACCTTC	CASSSPLEGAGGYTF
15	.	TRBV27	.	TRBJ2-2	TGTGCCAGCAGCATCGGGACACTGAACACCGGGGAGCTGTTTTTT	CASSIGTLNTGELFF
15	once	TRBV5-1	.	TRBJ2-6	TGCGCCAGCAGCCCCGAGTTATCTGGGGCCAACGTCCTGACTTTC	CASSPELSGANVLTF
13	.	TRBV9	.	TRBJ1-1	TGTGCCAGCTCCGGGTCATATAACACTGAAGCTTTCTTT	CASSGSYNTEAFF
15	.	TRBV19	TRBD1	TRBJ1-3	TGTGCCAGTAGTAACCAACAGGGGTCCGGAAACACCATATATTTT	CASSNQQGSGNTIYF